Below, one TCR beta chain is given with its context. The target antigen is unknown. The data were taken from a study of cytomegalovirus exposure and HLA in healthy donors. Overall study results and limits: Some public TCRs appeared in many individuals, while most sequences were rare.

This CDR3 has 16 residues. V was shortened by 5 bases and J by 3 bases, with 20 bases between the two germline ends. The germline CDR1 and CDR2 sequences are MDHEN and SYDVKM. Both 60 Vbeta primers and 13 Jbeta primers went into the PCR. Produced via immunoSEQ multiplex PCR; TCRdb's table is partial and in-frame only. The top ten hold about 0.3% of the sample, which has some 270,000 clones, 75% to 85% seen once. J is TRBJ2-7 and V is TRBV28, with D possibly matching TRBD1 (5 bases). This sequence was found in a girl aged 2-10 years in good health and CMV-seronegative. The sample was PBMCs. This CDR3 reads CASSPPGAGPRYEQYF. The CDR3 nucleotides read TGTGCCAGCAGTCCCCCTGGGGCAGGGCCACGCTACGAGCAGTACTTC.